The sequence of this TCR beta chain was determined in a study of OX40 agonist ivuxolimab in advanced cancers. For the study at large: Of mixed ages from roughly 23 to 80 and averaging around 60 years, the group was around 78% male.

Study-wide results and limits: On average, a greater number of expanded clones characterised CD8+ T cells relative to CD4+.

The CDR3 sequence is 15 residues long. The germline gives CDR1 SGHAT, CDR2 FQNNGV. V shed 0 bases and J shed 5 bases, with 8 bases lying between them. In the case of this clone: Its antigen remains unknown.

The protocol was immunoSEQ multiplex PCR, while the TCRdb copy is restricted to in-frame clones and leaves out a portion. The sample shows roughly 77,000 clones, about 90% of them seen only once. The receptor was derived from an adult with an advanced solid tumor such as melanoma, head and neck, liver or kidney cancer. The genes are TRBV11-2 and TRBJ2-6, with D unresolved. Specimen: CD4+ or CD8+ T cells sorted from blood, collected in a trial of the OX40 agonist ivuxolimab. CDR3 DNA sequence: TGTGCCAGCAGCTTAGACCCTTCCTGGGCCAACGTCCTGACTTTC. Amino acid sequence: CASSLDPSWANVLTF.